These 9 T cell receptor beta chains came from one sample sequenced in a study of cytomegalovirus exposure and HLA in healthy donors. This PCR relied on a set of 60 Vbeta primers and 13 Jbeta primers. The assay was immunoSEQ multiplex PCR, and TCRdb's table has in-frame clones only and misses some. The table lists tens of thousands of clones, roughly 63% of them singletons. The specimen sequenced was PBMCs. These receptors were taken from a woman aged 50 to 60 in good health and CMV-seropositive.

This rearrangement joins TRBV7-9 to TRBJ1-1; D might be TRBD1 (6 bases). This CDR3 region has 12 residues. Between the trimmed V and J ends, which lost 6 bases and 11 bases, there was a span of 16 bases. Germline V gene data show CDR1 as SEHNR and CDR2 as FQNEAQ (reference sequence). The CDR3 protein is CASSSVQGYAFF. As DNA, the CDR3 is TGTGCCAGCAGTTCTGTTCAGGGGTACGCTTTCTTT.

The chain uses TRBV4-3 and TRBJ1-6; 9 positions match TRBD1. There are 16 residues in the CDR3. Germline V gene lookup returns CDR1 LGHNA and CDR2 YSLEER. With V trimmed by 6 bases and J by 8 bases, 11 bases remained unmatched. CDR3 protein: CASRGVQGARDSPLHF. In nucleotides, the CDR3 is TGCGCCAGCAGGGGGGTACAGGGGGCTAGGGATTCACCCCTCCACTTT.

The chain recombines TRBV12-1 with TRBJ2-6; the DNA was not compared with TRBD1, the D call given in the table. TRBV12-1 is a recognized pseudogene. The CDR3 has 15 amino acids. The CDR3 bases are TGTGCCAGCAGCGCCACAGGGGCTGGGGCCAACGTCCTGACTTTC. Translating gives CASSATGAGANVLTF.

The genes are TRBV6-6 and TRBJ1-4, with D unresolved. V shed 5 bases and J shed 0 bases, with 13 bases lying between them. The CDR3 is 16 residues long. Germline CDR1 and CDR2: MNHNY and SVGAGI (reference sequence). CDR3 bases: TGTGCCAGCAGTCCACCTGGGAGTGCAACTAATGAAAAACTGTTTTTT. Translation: CASSPPGSATNEKLFF.

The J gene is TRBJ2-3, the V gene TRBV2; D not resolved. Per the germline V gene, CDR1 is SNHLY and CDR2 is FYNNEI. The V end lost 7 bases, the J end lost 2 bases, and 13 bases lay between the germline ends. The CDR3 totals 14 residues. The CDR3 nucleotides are TGTGCCAGCATGGCGGCCTACTACACAGATACGCAGTATTTT. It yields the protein CASMAAYYTDTQYF.

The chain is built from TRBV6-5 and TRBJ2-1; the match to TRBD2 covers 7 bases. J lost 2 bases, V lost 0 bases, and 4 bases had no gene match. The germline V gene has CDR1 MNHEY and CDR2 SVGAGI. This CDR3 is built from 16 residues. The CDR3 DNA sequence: TGTGCCAGCAGTTACTCGGGCGGGGGACCCTACAATGAGCAGTTCTTC. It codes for CASSYSGGGPYNEQFF.

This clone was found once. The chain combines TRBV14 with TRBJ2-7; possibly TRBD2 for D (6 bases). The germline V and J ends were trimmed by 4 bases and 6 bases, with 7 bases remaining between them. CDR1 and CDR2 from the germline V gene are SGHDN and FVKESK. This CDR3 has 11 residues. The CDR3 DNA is TGTGCCAGCAGCCTCGGGGGCGAGCAGTACTTC. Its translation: CASSLGGEQYF.

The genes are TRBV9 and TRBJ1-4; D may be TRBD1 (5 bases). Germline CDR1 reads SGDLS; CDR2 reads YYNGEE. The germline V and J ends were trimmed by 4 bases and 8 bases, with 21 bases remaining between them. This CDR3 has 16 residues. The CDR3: CASSPRPAGGREKLFF. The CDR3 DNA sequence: TGTGCCAGCAGCCCCCGTCCCGCCGGGGGTAGAGAAAAACTGTTTTTT.

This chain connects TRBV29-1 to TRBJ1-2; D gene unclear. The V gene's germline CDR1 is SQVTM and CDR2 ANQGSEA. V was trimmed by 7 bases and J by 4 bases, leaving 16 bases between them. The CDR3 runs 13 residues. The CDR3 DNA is TGCAGCGCCGGAGAGAGGGATATCTATGGCTACACCTTC. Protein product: CSAGERDIYGYTF.